The rows below give T cell receptor beta chains drawn from one sample of a study of cytomegalovirus exposure and HLA in healthy donors. Assay: immunoSEQ multiplex PCR; the TCRdb copy retains only in-frame clones and omits some. The table lists fewer than 250,000 clones, 87% of them singletons. Input material: PBMCs. These TCRs come from a boy between 2 and 15 years old in good health and CMV-seronegative. The CDR3 runs from the conserved cysteine through the conserved F or W. D genes are given only for firm matches. Expanded clones get a size class; other rows say once, few or many, or leave the size out.

abundance: -
v_gene: TRBV4-1
d_gene: -
j_gene: TRBJ2-7
CDR3aa: CASRGRGDEQYF
CDR3nt: TGCGCCAGCAGAGGTCGAGGAGACGAGCAGTACTTC

abundance: -
v_gene: TRBV18
d_gene: TRBD1
j_gene: TRBJ1-6
CDR3aa: CASSPGQGVNSPLHF
CDR3nt: TGTGCCAGCTCACCGGGACAGGGGGTTAATTCACCCCTCCACTTT

abundance: -
v_gene: TRBV27
d_gene: -
j_gene: TRBJ2-1
CDR3aa: CASSLGVSSYNEQFF
CDR3nt: TGTGCCAGCAGTTTGGGCGTGAGCTCCTACAATGAGCAGTTCTTC

abundance: -
v_gene: TRBV6-1
d_gene: -
j_gene: TRBJ1-5
CDR3aa: CASRSGGRGNQPQHF
CDR3nt: TGTGCCAGCCGAAGCGGGGGTCGGGGCAATCAGCCCCAGCATTTT

abundance: -
v_gene: TRBV6-5
d_gene: -
j_gene: TRBJ2-7
CDR3aa: CASRSDRSPSYEQYF
CDR3nt: TGTGCCAGCAGGTCTGACAGGAGCCCCAGCTACGAGCAGTACTTC

abundance: once
v_gene: TRBV28
d_gene: -
j_gene: TRBJ2-7
CDR3aa: CASSSTGYSYEQYF
CDR3nt: TGTGCCAGCAGTTCCACAGGTTACTCCTACGAGCAGTACTTC

abundance: -
v_gene: TRBV5-5
d_gene: -
j_gene: TRBJ2-3
CDR3aa: CASSLTGFTDTQYF
CDR3nt: TGTGCCAGCAGCTTGACAGGATTTACAGATACGCAGTATTTT

abundance: -
v_gene: TRBV28
d_gene: -
j_gene: TRBJ1-2
CDR3aa: CASMGAPVWNGYTF
CDR3nt: TGTGCAAGCATGGGGGCCCCAGTTTGGAATGGCTACACCTTC

abundance: -
v_gene: TRBV7-8
d_gene: TRBD1
j_gene: TRBJ2-2
CDR3aa: CASSFLTGVNTGELFF
CDR3nt: TGTGCCAGCAGCTTCCTGACAGGGGTGAACACCGGGGAGCTGTTTTTT

abundance: -
v_gene: TRBV10-3
d_gene: -
j_gene: TRBJ1-2
CDR3aa: CAIRRGWAGGPEYGYTF
CDR3nt: TGTGCCATCAGGAGGGGGTGGGCCGGGGGGCCAGAGTATGGCTACACCTTC

abundance: -
v_gene: TRBV6-1
d_gene: -
j_gene: TRBJ1-5
CDR3aa: CASIRELSNQPQHF
CDR3nt: TGTGCCAGCATCCGGGAGCTTAGCAATCAGCCCCAGCATTTT

abundance: -
v_gene: TRBV25-1
d_gene: TRBD1
j_gene: TRBJ2-2
CDR3aa: CASSEWGQQSGELFF
CDR3nt: TGTGCCAGCAGTGAATGGGGACAGCAGTCCGGGGAGCTGTTTTTT

abundance: few
v_gene: TRBV7-9
d_gene: -
j_gene: TRBJ1-3
CDR3aa: CAIPQMGSSGNTIYF
CDR3nt: TGTGCCATCCCGCAGATGGGGAGCTCTGGAAACACCATATATTTT

abundance: -
v_gene: TRBV27
d_gene: TRBD2
j_gene: TRBJ2-5
CDR3aa: CASSKALGKTSLETQYF
CDR3nt: TGTGCCAGCAGTAAGGCTCTTGGGAAGACTAGCTTGGAGACCCAGTACTTC

abundance: -
v_gene: TRBV2
d_gene: TRBD2
j_gene: TRBJ2-6
CDR3aa: CAIKRENSGANVLTF
CDR3nt: TGTGCCATCAAGCGGGAGAACTCTGGGGCCAACGTCCTGACTTTC

abundance: -
v_gene: TRBV5-4
d_gene: TRBD1
j_gene: TRBJ1-1
CDR3aa: CASSQGQGDTEAFF
CDR3nt: TGTGCCAGCAGCCAAGGACAGGGAGACACTGAAGCTTTCTTT

abundance: -
v_gene: TRBV6-1
d_gene: TRBD2
j_gene: TRBJ2-2
CDR3aa: CASSGGGTNTGELFF
CDR3nt: TGTGCCAGCAGTGGCGGGGGGACAAACACCGGGGAGCTGTTTTTT

abundance: -
v_gene: TRBV5-1
d_gene: TRBD2
j_gene: TRBJ2-3
CDR3aa: CASSLSLAATDTQYF
CDR3nt: TGCGCCAGCAGCTTAAGTCTAGCGGCCACAGATACGCAGTATTTT

abundance: -
v_gene: TRBV27
d_gene: TRBD2
j_gene: TRBJ2-3
CDR3aa: CASRGPGTSGMSTDTQYF
CDR3nt: TGTGCCAGCAGGGGTCCCGGGACTAGCGGGATGAGCACAGATACGCAGTATTTT

abundance: -
v_gene: TRBV9
d_gene: TRBD2
j_gene: TRBJ2-1
CDR3aa: CASSGGLAGVDEQFF
CDR3nt: TGTGCCAGCAGCGGCGGACTAGCGGGAGTGGATGAGCAGTTCTTC

abundance: -
v_gene: TRBV5-1
d_gene: TRBD2
j_gene: TRBJ2-3
CDR3aa: CASSYSGGPSTDTQYF
CDR3nt: TGCGCCAGCAGCTACAGCGGGGGCCCTAGCACAGATACGCAGTATTTT

abundance: -
v_gene: TRBV10-1
d_gene: -
j_gene: TRBJ2-3
CDR3aa: CASSAGFTDTQYF
CDR3nt: TGCGCCAGCAGTGCAGGGTTCACAGATACGCAGTATTTT

abundance: -
v_gene: TRBV6-5
d_gene: -
j_gene: TRBJ2-2
CDR3aa: CASSWTRQKPWGELFF
CDR3nt: TGTGCCAGCAGTTGGACCCGACAGAAACCCTGGGGGGAGCTGTTTTTT

abundance: -
v_gene: TRBV11-2
d_gene: -
j_gene: TRBJ1-3
CDR3aa: CASSLTGGNTIYF
CDR3nt: TGTGCCAGCAGCTTAACAGGGGGAAACACCATATATTTT

abundance: -
v_gene: TRBV5-1
d_gene: -
j_gene: TRBJ2-1
CDR3aa: CASSPTGLSYNEQFF
CDR3nt: TGCGCCAGCAGCCCGACTGGGTTATCCTACAATGAGCAGTTCTTC

abundance: -
v_gene: TRBV7-3
d_gene: -
j_gene: TRBJ2-1
CDR3aa: CASSRTSPYNEQFF
CDR3nt: TGTGCCAGCAGCCGGACAAGCCCCTACAATGAGCAGTTCTTC

abundance: -
v_gene: TRBV27
d_gene: -
j_gene: TRBJ2-7
CDR3aa: CASSSEGYEQYF
CDR3nt: TGTGCCAGCAGTTCAGAGGGCTACGAGCAGTACTTC

abundance: -
v_gene: TRBV27
d_gene: -
j_gene: TRBJ1-3
CDR3aa: CASSTGGLGNTIYF
CDR3nt: TGTGCCAGCAGTACAGGAGGGTTGGGAAACACCATATATTTT

abundance: -
v_gene: TRBV27
d_gene: TRBD2
j_gene: TRBJ2-5
CDR3aa: CASSLGGTVQETQYF
CDR3nt: TGTGCCAGCAGCCTCGGGGGGACTGTACAAGAGACCCAGTACTTC

abundance: -
v_gene: TRBV5-4
d_gene: -
j_gene: TRBJ1-2
CDR3aa: CASSLDRQVNYGYTF
CDR3nt: TGTGCCAGCAGCTTGGACAGGCAAGTTAACTATGGCTACACCTTC

abundance: -
v_gene: TRBV7-9
d_gene: TRBD1
j_gene: TRBJ2-5
CDR3aa: CASSAGGKETQYF
CDR3nt: TGTGCCAGCAGCGCAGGGGGCAAAGAGACCCAGTACTTC

abundance: -
v_gene: TRBV10-3
d_gene: -
j_gene: TRBJ1-1
CDR3aa: CAIRETSGTEAFF
CDR3nt: TGTGCCATCAGGGAGACATCGGGCACTGAAGCTTTCTTT

abundance: -
v_gene: TRBV7-9
d_gene: -
j_gene: TRBJ1-1
CDR3aa: CASGRQNTEAFF
CDR3nt: TGTGCCAGCGGCCGCCAAAACACTGAAGCTTTCTTT

abundance: once
v_gene: TRBV6-1
d_gene: TRBD2
j_gene: TRBJ2-7
CDR3aa: CASRSSGGDTYEQYF
CDR3nt: TGTGCCAGCAGGTCTAGCGGGGGGGACACCTACGAGCAGTACTTC

abundance: -
v_gene: TRBV10-3
d_gene: -
j_gene: TRBJ2-3
CDR3aa: CAIGASADTQYF
CDR3nt: TGTGCCATCGGGGCCAGCGCAGATACGCAGTATTTT

abundance: -
v_gene: TRBV27
d_gene: TRBD2
j_gene: TRBJ2-1
CDR3aa: CASNRAGVYNEQFF
CDR3nt: TGTGCCAGCAATAGAGCGGGGGTTTACAATGAGCAGTTCTTC

abundance: -
v_gene: TRBV5-4
d_gene: TRBD1
j_gene: TRBJ2-2
CDR3aa: CASSSGIDRVNTGELFF
CDR3nt: TGTGCCAGCAGCTCCGGAATTGACAGGGTGAACACCGGGGAGCTGTTTTTT